The rows below give T cell receptor beta chains drawn from one sample of a study of cytomegalovirus exposure and HLA in healthy donors. Libraries were prepared by immunoSEQ multiplex PCR; TCRdb keeps only in-frame clonotypes and omits some of them. Among some 170,000 clones listed, approximately 80% were seen once. Sequenced material: PBMCs. These TCRs come from a man younger than 40 in good health and CMV-seropositive. Each CDR3 is given with its conserved first and last residue. The D gene is left open where the match is weak. Part of the rows lack a size; the others show once, few, many or a class for expanded clones.

v_gene	d_gene	j_gene	abundance	CDR3nt	CDR3aa
TRBV4-3	NA	TRBJ1-1	NA	TGCGCCAGCAGCCAAGATCATCGGGGGAACACTGAAGCTTTCTTT	CASSQDHRGNTEAFF
TRBV5-6	TRBD2	TRBJ2-1	NA	TGTGCCAGCAAGATCGCCGCGGCGGGGGGGTACTACAATGAGCAGTTCTTC	CASKIAAAGGYYNEQFF
TRBV6-5	NA	TRBJ2-7	NA	TGTGCCAGCAGTTACTCGACCGAGGGAAGTGACGAGCAGTACTTC	CASSYSTEGSDEQYF
TRBV7-9	NA	TRBJ2-5	NA	TGTGCCAGCAGCTTAGGGGCCCCCAAAGAGACCCAGTACTTC	CASSLGAPKETQYF
TRBV9	TRBD1	TRBJ2-5	NA	TGTGCCAGCAGCCCATGGGACAGGGGCTTGGAGACCCAGTACTTC	CASSPWDRGLETQYF
TRBV2	NA	TRBJ2-1	NA	TGTGCCAGCAGTTCTAGCGAGAATGAGCAGTTCTTC	CASSSSENEQFF
TRBV6-1	NA	TRBJ1-1	NA	TGTGCCAGCAGTGAAGGGGGGGGTCCTTTGAACACTGAAGCTTTCTTT	CASSEGGGPLNTEAFF
TRBV9	NA	TRBJ2-1	NA	TGTGCCAGCAGCCTCGGGGGGCTAGGCAATGAGCAGTTCTTC	CASSLGGLGNEQFF
TRBV9	TRBD1	TRBJ2-1	few	TGTGCCAGCAGCCCGGACAGGGTGGAGAGGGATGAGCAGTTCTTC	CASSPDRVERDEQFF
TRBV6-5	TRBD1	TRBJ2-2	NA	TGTGCCAGCGGAGGACAGGGAACCGGGGAGCTGTTTTTT	CASGGQGTGELFF
TRBV30	NA	TRBJ1-1	NA	TGTACCTTGGTTTTGGGACACGGAGTTTCTGCAGCTTTCTTT	CTLVLGHGVSAAFF
TRBV28	NA	TRBJ2-3	once	TGTGCCAGCAAATGGGGCCACGATACGCAGTATTTT	CASKWGHDTQYF
TRBV2	TRBD1	TRBJ1-1	NA	TGTGCCAGCAGTGAAGGGGACAGGGAAGCTTTCTTT	CASSEGDREAFF
TRBV28	TRBD1	TRBJ1-4	NA	TGTGCCAGCAGTTTAGGGGACAGGACGGAAAAACTGTTTTTT	CASSLGDRTEKLFF
TRBV29-1	TRBD1	TRBJ2-7	NA	TGCAGCCTTCAGCGTGTCGGAGGACAGGGAAGGTACGAGCAGTACTTC	CSLQRVGGQGRYEQYF
TRBV30	NA	TRBJ2-7	NA	TGTGCCTGGAGTTTAGAGTACGAGCAGTACTTC	CAWSLEYEQYF